What follows is one TCR beta chain and its context. As yet, its antigen is unknown. This sample is part of a study of T cell clonotyping in hematopoietic cell transplantation. Findings of the study overall: Broader posttransplant TCR repertoire diversity was predicted by graft donor and pretransplant recipient Inverse Simpson Index values. CD4 and CD8 repertoire contributions could not be separated without sorting. At the given depth, recipient repertoires were over 97% de novo clonotypes.

Generated by immunoSEQ multiplex PCR, the TCRdb table keeps only in-frame clones and is missing some. The sample includes thousands of clones, approximately 94% seen only once; the top ten take 1.3%. This CDR3 contains 13 residues. V lost 9 bases, J lost 7 bases, and 15 bases lay in between. Germline V gene data show CDR1 as SNHLY and CDR2 as FYNNEI. J is TRBJ1-4 and V is TRBV2; tentative D call: TRBD1 (6 bases). Here the sequenced sample was peripheral blood mononuclear cells, taken 30 days after allogeneic stem cell transplant. The TCR comes from a male patient aged 60 to 75 who had an allogeneic stem cell transplant from an unrelated donor, so T cells may come from the graft donor. Some clones in this sample may be carry-over from other donors' samples. CDR3 bases: TGTGCCAGTGGGGGGGCGGCAGGTGAAAAACTGTTTTTT. Amino acids: CASGGAAGEKLFF.